The text below deals with one T cell receptor beta chain. This specimen comes from a study of Ad26.COV2.S vaccination and SARS-CoV-2 variants. Treatment reported: over 15 received Ad26.COV2.S at low or high dose, single or two shots; about 5 received placebo; per-sample allocation not given. Sampling took place 63 days after the first vaccine or placebo injection. The protocol was immunoSEQ multiplex PCR, while the TCRdb copy is restricted to in-frame clones and leaves out a portion. The table lists about 680,000 clones, 89% of them singletons. V lost 6 bases, J lost 0 bases, and 17 bases lay in between. Germline V lookup: CDR1 LNHDA, CDR2 SQIVND (reference sequence). The CDR3 totals 16 residues.

This specimen consisted of peripheral blood, obtained in a trial of Ad26.COV2.S vaccine versus placebo. V usage is TRBV19 and J usage is TRBJ1-1, with D perhaps TRBD1 (6 bases). This receptor was taken from a person between 18 and 59 years old who received the Ad26.COV2.S COVID-19 vaccine or a placebo. The DNA for the CDR3 is TGTGCCAGTAGAGGGGGGTTGGGGGTAATGAACACTGAAGCTTTCTTT. Encoded protein: CASRGGLGVMNTEAFF.